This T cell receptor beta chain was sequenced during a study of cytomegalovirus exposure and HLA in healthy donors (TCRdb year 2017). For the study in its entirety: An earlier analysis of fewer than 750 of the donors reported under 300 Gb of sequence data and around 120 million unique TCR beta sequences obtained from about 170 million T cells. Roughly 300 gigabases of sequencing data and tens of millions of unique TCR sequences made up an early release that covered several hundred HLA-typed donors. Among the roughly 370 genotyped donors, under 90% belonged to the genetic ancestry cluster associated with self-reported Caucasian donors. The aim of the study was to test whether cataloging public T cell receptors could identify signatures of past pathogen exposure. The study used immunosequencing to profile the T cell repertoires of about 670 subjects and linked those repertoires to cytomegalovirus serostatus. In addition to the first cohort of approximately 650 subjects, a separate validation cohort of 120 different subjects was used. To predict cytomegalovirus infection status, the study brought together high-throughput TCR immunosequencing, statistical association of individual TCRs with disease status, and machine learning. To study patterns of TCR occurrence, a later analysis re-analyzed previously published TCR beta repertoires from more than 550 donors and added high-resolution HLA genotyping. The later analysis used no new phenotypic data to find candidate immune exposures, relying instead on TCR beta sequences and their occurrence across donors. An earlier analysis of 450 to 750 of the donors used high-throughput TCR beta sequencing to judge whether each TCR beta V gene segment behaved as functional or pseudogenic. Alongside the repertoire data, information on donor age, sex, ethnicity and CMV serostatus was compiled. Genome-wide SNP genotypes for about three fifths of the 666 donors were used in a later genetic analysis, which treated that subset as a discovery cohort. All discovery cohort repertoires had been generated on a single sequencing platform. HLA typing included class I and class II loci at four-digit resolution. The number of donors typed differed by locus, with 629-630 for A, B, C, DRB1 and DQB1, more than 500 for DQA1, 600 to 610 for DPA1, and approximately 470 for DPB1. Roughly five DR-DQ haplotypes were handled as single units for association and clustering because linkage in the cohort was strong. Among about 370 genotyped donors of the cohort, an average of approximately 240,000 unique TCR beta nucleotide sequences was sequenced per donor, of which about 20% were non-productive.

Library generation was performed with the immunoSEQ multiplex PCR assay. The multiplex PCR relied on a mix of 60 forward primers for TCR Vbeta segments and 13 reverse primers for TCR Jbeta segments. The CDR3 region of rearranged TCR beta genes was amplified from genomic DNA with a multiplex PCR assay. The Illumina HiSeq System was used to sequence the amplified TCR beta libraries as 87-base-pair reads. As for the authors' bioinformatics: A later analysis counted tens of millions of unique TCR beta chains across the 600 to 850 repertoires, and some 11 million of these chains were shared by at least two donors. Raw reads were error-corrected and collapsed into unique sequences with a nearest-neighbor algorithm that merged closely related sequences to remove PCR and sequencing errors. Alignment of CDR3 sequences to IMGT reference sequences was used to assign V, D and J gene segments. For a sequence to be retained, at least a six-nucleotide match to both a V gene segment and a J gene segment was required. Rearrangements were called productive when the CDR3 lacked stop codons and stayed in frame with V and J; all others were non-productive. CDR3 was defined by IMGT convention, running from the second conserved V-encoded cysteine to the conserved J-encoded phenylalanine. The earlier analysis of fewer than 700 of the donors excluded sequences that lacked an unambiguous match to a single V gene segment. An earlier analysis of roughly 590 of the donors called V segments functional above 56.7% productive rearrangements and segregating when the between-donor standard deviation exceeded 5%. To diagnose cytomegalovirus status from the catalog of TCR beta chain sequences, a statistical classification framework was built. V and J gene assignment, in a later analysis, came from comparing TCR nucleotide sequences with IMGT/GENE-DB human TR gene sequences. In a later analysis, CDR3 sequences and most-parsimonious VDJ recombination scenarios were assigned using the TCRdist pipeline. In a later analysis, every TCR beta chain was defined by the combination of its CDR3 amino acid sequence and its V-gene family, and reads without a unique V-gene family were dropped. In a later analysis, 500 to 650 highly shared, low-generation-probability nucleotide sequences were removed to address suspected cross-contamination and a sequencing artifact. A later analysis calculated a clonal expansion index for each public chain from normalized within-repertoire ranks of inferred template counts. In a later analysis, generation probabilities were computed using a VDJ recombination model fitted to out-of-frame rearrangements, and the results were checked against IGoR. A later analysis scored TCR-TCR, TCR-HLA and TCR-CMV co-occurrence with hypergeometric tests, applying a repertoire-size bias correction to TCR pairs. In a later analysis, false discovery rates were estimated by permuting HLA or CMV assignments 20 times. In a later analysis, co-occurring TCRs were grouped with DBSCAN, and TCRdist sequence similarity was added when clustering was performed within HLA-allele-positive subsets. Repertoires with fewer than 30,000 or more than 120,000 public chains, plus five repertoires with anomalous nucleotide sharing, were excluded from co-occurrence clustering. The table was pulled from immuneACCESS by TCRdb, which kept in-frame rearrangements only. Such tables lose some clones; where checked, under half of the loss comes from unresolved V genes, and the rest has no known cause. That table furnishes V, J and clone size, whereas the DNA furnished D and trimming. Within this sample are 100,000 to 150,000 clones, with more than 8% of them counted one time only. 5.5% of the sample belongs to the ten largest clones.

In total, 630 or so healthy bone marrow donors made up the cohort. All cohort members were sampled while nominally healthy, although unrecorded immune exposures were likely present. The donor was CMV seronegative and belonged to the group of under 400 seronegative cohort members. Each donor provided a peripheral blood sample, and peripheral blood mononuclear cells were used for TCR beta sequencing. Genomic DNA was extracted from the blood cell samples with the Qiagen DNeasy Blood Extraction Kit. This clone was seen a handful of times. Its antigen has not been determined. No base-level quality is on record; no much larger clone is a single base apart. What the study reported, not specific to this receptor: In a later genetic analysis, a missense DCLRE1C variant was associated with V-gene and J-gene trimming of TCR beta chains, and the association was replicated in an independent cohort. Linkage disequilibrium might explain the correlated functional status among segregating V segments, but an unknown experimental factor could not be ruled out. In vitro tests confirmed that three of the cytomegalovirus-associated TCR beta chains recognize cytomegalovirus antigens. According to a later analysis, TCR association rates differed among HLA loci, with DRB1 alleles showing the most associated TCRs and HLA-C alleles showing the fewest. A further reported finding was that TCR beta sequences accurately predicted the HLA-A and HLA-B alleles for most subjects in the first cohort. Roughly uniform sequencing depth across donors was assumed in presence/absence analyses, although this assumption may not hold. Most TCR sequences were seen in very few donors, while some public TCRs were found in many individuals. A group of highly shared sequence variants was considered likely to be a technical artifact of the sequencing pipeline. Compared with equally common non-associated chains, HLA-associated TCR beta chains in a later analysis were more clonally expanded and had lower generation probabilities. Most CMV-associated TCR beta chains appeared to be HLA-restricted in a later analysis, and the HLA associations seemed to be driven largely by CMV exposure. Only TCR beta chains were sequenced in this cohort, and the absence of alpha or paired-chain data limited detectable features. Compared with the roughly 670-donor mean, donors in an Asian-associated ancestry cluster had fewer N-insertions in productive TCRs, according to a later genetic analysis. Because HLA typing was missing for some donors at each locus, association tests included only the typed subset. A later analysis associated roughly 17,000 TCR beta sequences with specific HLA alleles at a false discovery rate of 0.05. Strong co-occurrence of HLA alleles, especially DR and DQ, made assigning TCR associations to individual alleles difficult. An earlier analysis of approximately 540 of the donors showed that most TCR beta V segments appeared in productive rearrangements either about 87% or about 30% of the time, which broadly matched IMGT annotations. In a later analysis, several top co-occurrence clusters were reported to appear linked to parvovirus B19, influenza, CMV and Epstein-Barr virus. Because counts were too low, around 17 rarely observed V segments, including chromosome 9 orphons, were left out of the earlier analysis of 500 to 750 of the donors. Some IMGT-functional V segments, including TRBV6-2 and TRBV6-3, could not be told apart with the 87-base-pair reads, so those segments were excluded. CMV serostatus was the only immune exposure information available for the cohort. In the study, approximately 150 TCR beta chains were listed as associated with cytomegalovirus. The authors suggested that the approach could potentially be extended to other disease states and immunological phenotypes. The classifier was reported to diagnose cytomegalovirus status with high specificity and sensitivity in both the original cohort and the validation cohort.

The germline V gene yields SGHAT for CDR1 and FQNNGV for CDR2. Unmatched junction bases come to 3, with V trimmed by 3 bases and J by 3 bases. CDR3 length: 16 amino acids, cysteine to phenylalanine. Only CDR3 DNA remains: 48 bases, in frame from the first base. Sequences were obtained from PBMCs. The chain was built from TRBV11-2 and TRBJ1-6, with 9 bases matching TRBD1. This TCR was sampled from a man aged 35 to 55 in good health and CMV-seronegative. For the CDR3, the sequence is CASSLGTGSYNSPLHF. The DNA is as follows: TGTGCCAGCAGCTTGGGGACAGGGAGCTATAATTCACCCCTCCACTTT.